The clone carrying this TCR beta chain showed up many times. Its target is unknown. The record originates from a study of T-cell memory formation after mild COVID-19. Across the study: Across donors, TCR clusters were largely donor specific.

Trimming left V 1 base short and J 2 bases short, with 11 bases between. CDR3 size: 15 residues. Per germline, CDR1 MGHRA and CDR2 YSYEKL. Study observations and caveats: Cross-reactive memory seemingly joined, as some responding clones were found in pre-infection memory. A balance of CD4 and CD8 characterized clones contracting day 15 to 85, whereas later expanders leaned CD4+.

Employing constant-segment primers, 5'RACE generated TCR alpha and TCR beta cDNA libraries bearing sample barcodes and UMIs. TCRdb used MiXCR to reprocess the 5' RACE reads, holding one entry per CDR3 protein. The data contain some 340,000 distinct CDR3 sequences, over 10% of them seen just once; the ten biggest clones take up 20% to 25%. V is TRBV4-1 and J is TRBJ1-1; D is perhaps TRBD1 (5 bases). The TCR originated in a man younger than 30 who had mild COVID-19 (a few samples of this study predate the infection). Cell type and time point are not known. The sequenced sample consisted of PBMCs or a T cell subset sorted from them (not recorded which). CDR3 DNA: TGCGCCAGCAGCCAAGGGGGCAGCCTTAACACTGAAGCTTTCTTT. The encoded protein is CASSQGGSLNTEAFF.